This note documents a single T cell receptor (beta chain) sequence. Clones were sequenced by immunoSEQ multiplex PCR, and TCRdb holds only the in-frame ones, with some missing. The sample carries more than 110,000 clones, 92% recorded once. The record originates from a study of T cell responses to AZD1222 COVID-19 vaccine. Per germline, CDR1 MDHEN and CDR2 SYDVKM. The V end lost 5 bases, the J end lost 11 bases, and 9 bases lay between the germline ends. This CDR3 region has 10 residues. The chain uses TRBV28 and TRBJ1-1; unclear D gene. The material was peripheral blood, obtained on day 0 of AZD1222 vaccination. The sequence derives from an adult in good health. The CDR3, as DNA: TGTGCCAGCAGTGCAACAGCGGCTTTCTTT. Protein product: CASSATAAFF.